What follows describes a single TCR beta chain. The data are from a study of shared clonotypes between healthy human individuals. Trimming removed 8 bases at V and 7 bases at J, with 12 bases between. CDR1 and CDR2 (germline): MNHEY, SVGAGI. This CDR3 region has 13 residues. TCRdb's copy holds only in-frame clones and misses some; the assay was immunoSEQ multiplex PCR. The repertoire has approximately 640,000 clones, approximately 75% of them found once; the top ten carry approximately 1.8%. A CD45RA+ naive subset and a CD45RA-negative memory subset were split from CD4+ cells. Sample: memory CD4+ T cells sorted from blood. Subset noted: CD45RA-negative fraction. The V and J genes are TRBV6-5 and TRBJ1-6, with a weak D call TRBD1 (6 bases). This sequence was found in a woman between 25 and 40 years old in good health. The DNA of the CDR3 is TGTGCCAGCGGAGCAGGGGTAAATTCACCCCTCCACTTT. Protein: CASGAGVNSPLHF.